The rows below give T cell receptor beta chains drawn from one sample of a study of cytomegalovirus exposure and HLA in healthy donors. Data came from immunoSEQ multiplex PCR; TCRdb stores just in-frame clones and leaves some out. The data contain around 300,000 clones, around 90% of them singletons. The specimen sequenced was PBMCs. The receptors here all came from a woman aged 30 to 39 in good health and CMV-seropositive. CDR3s include the opening cysteine and the closing phenylalanine or tryptophan. A D gene is named only where the DNA matches it firmly. Some rows mark clone size as missing; the rest say once, few, many or name a class of expanded clone.

size,V,D,J,CDR3,DNA
NA,TRBV4-2,TRBD2,TRBJ2-1,CASSQGGLAGASSYNEQFF,TGTGCCAGCAGCCAAGGAGGACTAGCGGGGGCCAGCTCCTACAATGAGCAGTTCTTC
NA,TRBV2,NA,TRBJ2-6,CASSEWDSGANVLTF,TGTGCCAGCAGTGAATGGGACTCTGGGGCCAACGTCCTGACTTTC
NA,TRBV30,TRBD1,TRBJ2-6,CAWTTPGQTLSGANVLTF,TGTGCCTGGACCACCCCGGGACAGACTTTGTCTGGGGCCAACGTCCTGACTTTC
NA,TRBV19,NA,TRBJ1-2,CASSIWPGPLGYTF,TGTGCCAGTAGTATCTGGCCAGGCCCTCTGGGCTACACCTTC
NA,TRBV12-5,NA,TRBJ1-2,CASGLGTNYGYTF,TGTGCTAGTGGTTTAGGGACAAACTATGGCTACACCTTC
NA,TRBV7-8,TRBD1,TRBJ1-4,CASTLVYPGQGIEKLFF,TGTGCCAGCACCTTGGTGTACCCGGGACAGGGAATTGAAAAACTGTTTTTT
once,TRBV7-2,TRBD2,TRBJ2-3,CASSSSLLAGRTDTQYF,TGTGCCAGCAGCTCGAGCCTACTAGCGGGGCGCACAGATACGCAGTATTTT
few,TRBV5-6,NA,TRBJ1-1,CASSLMDTEAFF,TGTGCCAGCAGCTTGATGGACACTGAAGCTTTCTTT
NA,TRBV4-2,NA,TRBJ1-3,CASSQEGWGVSGNTIYF,TGTGCCAGCAGCCAAGAGGGCTGGGGAGTCTCTGGAAACACCATATATTTT
NA,TRBV19,NA,TRBJ2-7,CASRRDITSSYEQYF,TGTGCCAGTAGGAGGGACATTACGAGCTCCTACGAGCAGTACTTC
once,TRBV4-3,NA,TRBJ2-5,CASSQAPRSQETQYF,TGCGCCAGCAGCCAAGCGCCCAGGAGCCAAGAGACCCAGTACTTC
NA,TRBV7-9,NA,TRBJ2-5,CASTFGGLRETQYF,TGTGCCAGCACATTCGGGGGGCTGCGAGAGACCCAGTACTTC
NA,TRBV27,TRBD2,TRBJ2-2,CATTLAGPNTGELFF,TGTGCCACCACCTTAGCGGGCCCGAACACCGGGGAGCTGTTTTTT
NA,TRBV7-9,NA,TRBJ1-1,CASSLQLMNTEAFF,TGTGCCAGCAGCCTTCAGCTTATGAACACTGAAGCTTTCTTT
NA,TRBV4-3,TRBD1,TRBJ1-5,CASSQASQGAQPQHF,TGCGCCAGCAGCCAAGCCTCCCAGGGGGCTCAGCCCCAGCATTTT
NA,TRBV5-6,NA,TRBJ2-7,CASSLPGTAERSYEQYF,TGTGCCAGCAGCTTGCCAGGGACGGCCGAGCGGTCCTACGAGCAGTACTTC
NA,TRBV14,NA,TRBJ2-1,CASSPLKRDEQFF,TGTGCCAGCAGCCCCCTGAAACGGGATGAGCAGTTCTTC
NA,TRBV9,NA,TRBJ1-4,CASSGRGATNEKLFF,TGTGCCAGCAGCGGGAGGGGTGCAACTAATGAAAAACTGTTTTTT
NA,TRBV5-1,NA,TRBJ1-1,CASSFARDTEAFF,TGCGCCAGCAGCTTCGCCAGGGATACTGAAGCTTTCTTT
NA,TRBV5-8,TRBD1,TRBJ2-5,CASSQGQGWERETQYF,TGTGCCAGCAGCCAGGGACAGGGATGGGAGCGGGAGACCCAGTACTTC
NA,TRBV7-3,NA,TRBJ2-5,CASSSKGGGKETQYF,TGTGCCAGCAGCTCCAAGGGCGGGGGCAAAGAGACCCAGTACTTC
NA,TRBV11-1,TRBD1,TRBJ2-7,CASSLGLWGPATGTYEQYF,TGTGCCAGCAGCTTAGGGTTGTGGGGGCCCGCGACAGGGACCTACGAGCAGTACTTC
NA,TRBV2,NA,TRBJ1-2,CASSPRVGTNYGYTF,TGTGCCAGCAGCCCAAGAGTAGGGACTAACTATGGCTACACCTTC
NA,TRBV6-5,TRBD1,TRBJ1-1,CASRMDRVSAEAFF,TGTGCCAGCAGAATGGACAGGGTGAGCGCTGAAGCTTTCTTT